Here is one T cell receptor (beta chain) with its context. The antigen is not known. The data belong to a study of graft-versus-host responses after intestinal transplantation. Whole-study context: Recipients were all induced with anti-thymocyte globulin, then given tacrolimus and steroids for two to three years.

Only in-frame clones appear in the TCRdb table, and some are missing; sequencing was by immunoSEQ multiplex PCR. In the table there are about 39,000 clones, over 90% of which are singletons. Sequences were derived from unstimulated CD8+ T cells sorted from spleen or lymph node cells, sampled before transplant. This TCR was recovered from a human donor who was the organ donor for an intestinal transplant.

The CDR3: CASSFKWGPYNEQFF. CDR3 DNA: TGCGCCAGCAGCTTTAAGTGGGGACCCTACAATGAGCAGTTCTTC. This chain links TRBV5-1 with TRBJ2-1; possibly TRBD1 or TRBD2 for D (5 bases each). The CDR3 has 15 residues. V dropped 2 bases and J dropped 2 bases, with 11 bases sitting between them. Looked up from germline, CDR1 is SGHRS and CDR2 is YFSETQ.